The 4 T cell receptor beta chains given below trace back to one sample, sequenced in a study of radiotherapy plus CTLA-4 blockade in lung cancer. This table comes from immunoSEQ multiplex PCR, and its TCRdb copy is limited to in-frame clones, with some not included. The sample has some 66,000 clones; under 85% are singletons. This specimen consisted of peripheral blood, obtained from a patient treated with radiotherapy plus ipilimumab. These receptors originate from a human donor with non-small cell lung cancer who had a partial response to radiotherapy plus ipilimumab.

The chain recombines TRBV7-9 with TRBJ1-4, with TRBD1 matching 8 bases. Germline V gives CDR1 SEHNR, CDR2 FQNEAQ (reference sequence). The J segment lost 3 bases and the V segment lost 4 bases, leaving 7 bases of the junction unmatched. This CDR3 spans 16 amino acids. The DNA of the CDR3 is TGTGCCAGCAGCTCGCAGGGGGCGCAAGCTAATGAAAAACTGTTTTTT. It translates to CASSSQGAQANEKLFF.

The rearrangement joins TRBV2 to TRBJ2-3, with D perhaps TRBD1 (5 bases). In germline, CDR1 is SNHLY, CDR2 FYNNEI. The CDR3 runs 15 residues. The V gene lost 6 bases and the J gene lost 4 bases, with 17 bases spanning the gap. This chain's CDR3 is CASRQQGLGPDTQYF. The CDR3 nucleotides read TGTGCCAGCAGGCAGCAGGGATTAGGCCCAGATACGCAGTATTTT.

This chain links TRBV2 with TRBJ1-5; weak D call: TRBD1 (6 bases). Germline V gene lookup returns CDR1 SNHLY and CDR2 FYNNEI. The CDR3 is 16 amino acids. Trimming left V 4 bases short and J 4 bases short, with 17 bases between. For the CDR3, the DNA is TGTGCCAGCAGTGGGACCGGGGGGGGCCGGAATCAGCCCCAGCATTTT. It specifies CASSGTGGGRNQPQHF. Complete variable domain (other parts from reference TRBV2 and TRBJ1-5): EPEVTQTPSHQVTQMGQEVILRCVPISNHLYFYWYRQILGQKVEFLVSFYNNEISEKSEIFDDQFSVERPDGSNFTLKIRSTKLEDSAMYFCASSGTGGGRNQPQHFGDGTRLSIL.

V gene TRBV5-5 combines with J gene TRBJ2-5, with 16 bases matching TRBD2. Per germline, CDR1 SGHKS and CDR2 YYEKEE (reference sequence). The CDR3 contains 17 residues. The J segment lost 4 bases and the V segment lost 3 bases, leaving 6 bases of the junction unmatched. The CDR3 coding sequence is TGTGCCAGCAGCTCGGGACTAGCGGGAGGGCCGGTAGAGACCCAGTACTTC. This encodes CASSSGLAGGPVETQYF.